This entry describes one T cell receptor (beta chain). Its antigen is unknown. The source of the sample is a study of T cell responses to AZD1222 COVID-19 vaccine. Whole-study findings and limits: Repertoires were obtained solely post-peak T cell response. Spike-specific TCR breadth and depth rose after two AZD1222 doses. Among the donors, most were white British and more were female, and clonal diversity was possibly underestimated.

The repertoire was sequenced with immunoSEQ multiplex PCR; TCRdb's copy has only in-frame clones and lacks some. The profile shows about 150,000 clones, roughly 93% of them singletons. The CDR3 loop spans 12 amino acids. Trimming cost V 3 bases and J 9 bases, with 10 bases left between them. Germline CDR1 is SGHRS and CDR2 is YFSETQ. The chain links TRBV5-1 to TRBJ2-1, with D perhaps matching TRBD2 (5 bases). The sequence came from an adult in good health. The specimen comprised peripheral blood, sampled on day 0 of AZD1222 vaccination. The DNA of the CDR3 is TGCGCCAGCAGCTCTGCGGGTGTTGAGCAGTTCTTC. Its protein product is CASSSAGVEQFF. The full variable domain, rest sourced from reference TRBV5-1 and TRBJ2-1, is KAGVTQTPRYLIKTRGQQVTLSCSPISGHRSVSWYQQTPGQGLQFLFEYFSETQRNKGNFPGRFSGRQFSNSRSEMNVSTLELGDSALYLCASSSAGVEQFFGPGTRLTVL.